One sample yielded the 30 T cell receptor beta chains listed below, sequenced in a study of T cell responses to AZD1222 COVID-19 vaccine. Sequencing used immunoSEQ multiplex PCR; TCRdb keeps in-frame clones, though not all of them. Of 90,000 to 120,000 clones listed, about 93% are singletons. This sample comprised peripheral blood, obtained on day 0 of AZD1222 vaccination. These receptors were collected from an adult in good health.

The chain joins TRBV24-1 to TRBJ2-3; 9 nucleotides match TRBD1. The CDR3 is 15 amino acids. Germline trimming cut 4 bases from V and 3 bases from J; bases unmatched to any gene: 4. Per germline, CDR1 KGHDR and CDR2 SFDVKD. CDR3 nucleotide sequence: TGTGCCACCAGTGACCCGGGGACAGGGACAGATACGCAGTATTTT. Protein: CATSDPGTGTDTQYF.

CDR3 residues: CASSPGGRDQPQHF. The CDR3 nucleotides are TGTGCCAGCAGCCCAGGGGGCAGGGATCAGCCCCAGCATTTT. This rearrangement joins TRBV7-2 to TRBJ1-5; TRBD1 aligns across 8 bases. The CDR3 contains 14 residues. The germline CDR1 and CDR2 sequences are SGHTA and FQGNSA. V was pared by 5 bases and J by 5 bases, with 5 bases of the junction left unmatched.

The CDR3 DNA follows: TGTGCCTGGAGTGTACTGGGGCAGGCTGACTATGGCTACACCTTC. Residues: CAWSVLGQADYGYTF. The chain joins TRBV30 to TRBJ1-2; a weak D match, TRBD1 (5 bases). V shed 0 bases and J shed 3 bases, with 14 bases lying between them. Germline CDR1 is GTSNPN and CDR2 is SVGIG (reference sequence). The CDR3 is 15 residues long.

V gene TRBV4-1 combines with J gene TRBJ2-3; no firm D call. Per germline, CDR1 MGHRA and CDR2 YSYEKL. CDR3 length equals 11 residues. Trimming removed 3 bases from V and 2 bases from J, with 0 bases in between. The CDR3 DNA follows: TGCGCCAGCAGCCACACAGATACGCAGTATTTT. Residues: CASSHTDTQYF.

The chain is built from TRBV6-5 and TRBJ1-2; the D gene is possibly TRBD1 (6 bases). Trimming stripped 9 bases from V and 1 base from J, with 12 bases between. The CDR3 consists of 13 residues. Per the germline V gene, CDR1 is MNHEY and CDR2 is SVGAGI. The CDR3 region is CARQGQNNYGYTF. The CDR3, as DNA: TGTGCCAGACAGGGTCAGAATAACTATGGCTACACCTTC.

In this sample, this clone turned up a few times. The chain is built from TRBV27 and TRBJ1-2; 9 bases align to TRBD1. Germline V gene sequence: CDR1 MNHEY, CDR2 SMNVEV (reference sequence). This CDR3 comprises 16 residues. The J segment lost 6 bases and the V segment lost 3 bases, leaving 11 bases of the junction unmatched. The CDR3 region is CASSFTGTGYLDGYTF. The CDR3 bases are TGTGCCAGCAGTTTCACCGGGACAGGGTATCTGGATGGCTACACCTTC.

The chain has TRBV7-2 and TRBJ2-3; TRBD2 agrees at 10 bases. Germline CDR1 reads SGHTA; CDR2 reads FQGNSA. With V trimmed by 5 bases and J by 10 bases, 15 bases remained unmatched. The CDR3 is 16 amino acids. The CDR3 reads CASSQRGGAGLAAQYF. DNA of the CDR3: TGTGCCAGCAGCCAACGAGGGGGTGCAGGACTAGCGGCGCAGTATTTT. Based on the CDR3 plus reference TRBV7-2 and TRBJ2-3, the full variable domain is GAGVSQSPSNKVTEKGKDVELRCDPISGHTALYWYRQSLGQGLEFLIYFQGNSAPDKSGLPSDRFSAERTGGSVSTLTIQRTQQEDSAVYLCASSQRGGAGLAAQYFGPGTRLTVL.

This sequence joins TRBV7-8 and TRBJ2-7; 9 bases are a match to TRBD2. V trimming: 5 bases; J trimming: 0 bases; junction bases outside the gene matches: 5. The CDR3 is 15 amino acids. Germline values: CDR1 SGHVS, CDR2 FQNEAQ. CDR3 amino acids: CASSPRAGGSYEQYF. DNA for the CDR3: TGTGCCAGCAGCCCGAGAGCGGGGGGCTCCTACGAGCAGTACTTC.

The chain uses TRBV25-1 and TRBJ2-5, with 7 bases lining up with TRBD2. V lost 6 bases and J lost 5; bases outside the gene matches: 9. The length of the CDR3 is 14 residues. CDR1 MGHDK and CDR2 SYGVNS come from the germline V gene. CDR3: CASREGTTWETQYF. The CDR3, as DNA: TGTGCCAGCAGAGAGGGGACTACTTGGGAGACCCAGTACTTC.

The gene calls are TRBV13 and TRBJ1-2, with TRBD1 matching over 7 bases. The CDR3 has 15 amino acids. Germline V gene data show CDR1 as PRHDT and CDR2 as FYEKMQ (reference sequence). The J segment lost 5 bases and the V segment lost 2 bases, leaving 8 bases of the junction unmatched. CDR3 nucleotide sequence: TGTGCCAGCAGCTTACCACGGACAGGAGGGTATGGCTACACCTTC. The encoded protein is CASSLPRTGGYGYTF.

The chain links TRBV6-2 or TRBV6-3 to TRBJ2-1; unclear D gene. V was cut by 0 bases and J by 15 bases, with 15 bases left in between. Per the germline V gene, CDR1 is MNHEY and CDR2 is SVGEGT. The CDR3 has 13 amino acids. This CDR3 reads CASSYSIGYDRFF. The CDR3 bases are TGTGCCAGCAGTTACTCGATTGGGTATGATCGGTTCTTC.

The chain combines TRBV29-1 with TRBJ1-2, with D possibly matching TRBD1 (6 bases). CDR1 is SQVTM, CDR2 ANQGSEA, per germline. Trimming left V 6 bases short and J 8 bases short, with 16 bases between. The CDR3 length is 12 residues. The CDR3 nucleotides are TGCAGCGTGGGAAGGACAGAATGGGGCTACACCTTC. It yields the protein CSVGRTEWGYTF.

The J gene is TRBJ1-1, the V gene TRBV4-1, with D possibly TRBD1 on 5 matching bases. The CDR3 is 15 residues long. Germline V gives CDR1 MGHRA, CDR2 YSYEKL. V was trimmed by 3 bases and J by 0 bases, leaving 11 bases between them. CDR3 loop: CASSHSRGLNTEAFF. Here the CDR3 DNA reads TGCGCCAGCAGCCACTCCCGGGGGTTGAACACTGAAGCTTTCTTT.

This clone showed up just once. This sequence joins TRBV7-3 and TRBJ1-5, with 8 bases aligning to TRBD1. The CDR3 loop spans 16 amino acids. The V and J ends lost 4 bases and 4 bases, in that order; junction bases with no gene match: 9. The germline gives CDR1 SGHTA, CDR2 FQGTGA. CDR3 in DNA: TGTGCCAGCAGCTCCGTTCAGGGGGCGAGAAATCAGCCCCAGCATTTT. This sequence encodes CASSSVQGARNQPQHF.

CDR3 residues: CASSLIGGGAGRDTEAFF. CDR3 bases: TGTGCCAGCAGCCTGATAGGAGGGGGCGCAGGACGAGACACTGAAGCTTTCTTT. The rearrangement joins TRBV7-2 to TRBJ1-1; TRBD1 matches 7 bases. The CDR3 runs 18 residues. Germline V lookup: CDR1 SGHTA, CDR2 FQGNSA. Trimming removed 5 bases from V and 3 bases from J; junction bases left unmatched: 18.

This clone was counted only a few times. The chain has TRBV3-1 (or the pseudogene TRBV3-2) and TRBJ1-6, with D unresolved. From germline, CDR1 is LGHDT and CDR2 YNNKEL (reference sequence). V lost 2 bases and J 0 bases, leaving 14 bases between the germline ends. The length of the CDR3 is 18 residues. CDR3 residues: CASSQSGGWGSYNSPLHF. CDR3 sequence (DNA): TGTGCCAGCAGCCAATCAGGTGGATGGGGCTCCTATAATTCACCCCTCCACTTT.

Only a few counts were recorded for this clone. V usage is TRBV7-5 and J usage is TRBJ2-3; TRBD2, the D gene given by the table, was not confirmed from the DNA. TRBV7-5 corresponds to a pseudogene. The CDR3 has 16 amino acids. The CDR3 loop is CARSLGGGPRADTQYF. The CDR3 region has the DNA TGTGCCAGAAGCTTAGGGGGGGGGCCCCGCGCAGATACGCAGTATTTT.

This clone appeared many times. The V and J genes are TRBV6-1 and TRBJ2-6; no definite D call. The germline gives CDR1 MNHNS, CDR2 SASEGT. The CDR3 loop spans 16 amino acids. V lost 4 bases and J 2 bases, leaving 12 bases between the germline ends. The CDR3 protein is CASSGSGGTGANVLTF. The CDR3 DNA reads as TGTGCCAGCAGTGGCTCCGGTGGGACTGGGGCCAACGTCCTGACTTTC.

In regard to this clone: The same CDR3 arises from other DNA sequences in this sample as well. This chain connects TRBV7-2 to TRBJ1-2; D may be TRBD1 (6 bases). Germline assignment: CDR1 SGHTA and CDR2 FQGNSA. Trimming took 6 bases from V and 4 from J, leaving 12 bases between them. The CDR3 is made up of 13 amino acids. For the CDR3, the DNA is TGTGCCAGCAGTCCCAGGGGACTCTATGGCTACACCTTC. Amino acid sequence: CASSPRGLYGYTF.

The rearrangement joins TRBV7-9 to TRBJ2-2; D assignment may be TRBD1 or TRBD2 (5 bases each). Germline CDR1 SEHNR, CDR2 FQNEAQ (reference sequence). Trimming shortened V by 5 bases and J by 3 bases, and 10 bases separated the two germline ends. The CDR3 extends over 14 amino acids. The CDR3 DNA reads TGTGCCAGCAGCCCCGGGACCTACACCGGGGAGCTGTTTTTT. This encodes CASSPGTYTGELFF.

The CDR3 loop is CASSEYRDTQYF. In DNA, the CDR3 is TGTGCCAGCAGTGAATATAGAGATACGCAGTATTTT. The chain joins TRBV2 to TRBJ2-3; the D is unclear. The ends were cut back, 2 bases at V and 5 bases at J, with 5 bases in the middle. Germline values: CDR1 SNHLY, CDR2 FYNNEI. The length of the CDR3 is 12 residues. Full variable domain (remainder filled in from reference TRBV2 and TRBJ2-3): EPEVTQTPSHQVTQMGQEVILRCVPISNHLYFYWYRQILGQKVEFLVSFYNNEISEKSEIFDDQFSVERPDGSNFTLKIRSTKLEDSAMYFCASSEYRDTQYFGPGTRLTVL.

CDR3 protein: CASSLDLVRGRGGELFF. CDR3 bases: TGTGCCAGCAGCTTAGATCTGGTCCGGGGCAGAGGCGGGGAGCTGTTTTTT. The rearrangement joins TRBV7-7 to TRBJ2-2; D is perhaps TRBD1 or TRBD2 (5 bases each). Trimming left V 1 base short and J 7 bases short, with 19 bases between. Germline V gene data show CDR1 as SSHAT and CDR2 as FNYEAQ (reference sequence). The CDR3 runs 17 residues.

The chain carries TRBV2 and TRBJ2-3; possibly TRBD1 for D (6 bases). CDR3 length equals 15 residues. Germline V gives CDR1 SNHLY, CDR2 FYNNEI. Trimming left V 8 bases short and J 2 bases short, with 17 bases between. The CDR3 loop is CASGVSGASTDTQYF. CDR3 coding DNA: TGTGCCAGCGGAGTCTCAGGGGCCTCCACAGATACGCAGTATTTT.

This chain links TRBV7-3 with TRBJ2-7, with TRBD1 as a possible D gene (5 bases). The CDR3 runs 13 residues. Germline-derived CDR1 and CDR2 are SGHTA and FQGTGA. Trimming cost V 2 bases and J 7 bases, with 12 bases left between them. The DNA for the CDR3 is TGTGCCAGCAGCTTAGGTCCAGGGCGAGAGCAGTACTTC. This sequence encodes CASSLGPGREQYF.

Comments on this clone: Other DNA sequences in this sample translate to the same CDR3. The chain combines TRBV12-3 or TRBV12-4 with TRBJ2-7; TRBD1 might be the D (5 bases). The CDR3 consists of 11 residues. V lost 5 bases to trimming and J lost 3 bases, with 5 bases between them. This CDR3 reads CASSTGYEQYF. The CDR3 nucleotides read TGTGCCAGCAGTACAGGCTACGAGCAGTACTTC.

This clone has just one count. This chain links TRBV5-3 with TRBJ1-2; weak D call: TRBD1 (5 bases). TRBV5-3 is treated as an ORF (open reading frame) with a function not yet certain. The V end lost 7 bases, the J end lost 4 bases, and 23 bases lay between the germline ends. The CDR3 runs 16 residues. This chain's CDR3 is CAREQHHTQEIYGYTF. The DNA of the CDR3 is TGTGCCAGAGAACAGCACCACACACAGGAGATCTATGGCTACACCTTC.

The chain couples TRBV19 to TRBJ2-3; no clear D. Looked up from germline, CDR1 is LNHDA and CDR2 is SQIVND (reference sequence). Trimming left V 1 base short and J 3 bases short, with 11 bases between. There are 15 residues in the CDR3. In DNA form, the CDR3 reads TGTGCCAGTAGTATAGGTCAGGTCGAAACAGATACGCAGTATTTT. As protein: CASSIGQVETDTQYF. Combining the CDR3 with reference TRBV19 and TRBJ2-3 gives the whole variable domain DGGITQSPKYLFRKEGQNVTLSCEQNLNHDAMYWYRQDPGQGLRLIYYSQIVNDFQKGDIAEGYSVSREKKESFPLTVTSAQKNPTAFYLCASSIGQVETDTQYFGPGTRLTVL.

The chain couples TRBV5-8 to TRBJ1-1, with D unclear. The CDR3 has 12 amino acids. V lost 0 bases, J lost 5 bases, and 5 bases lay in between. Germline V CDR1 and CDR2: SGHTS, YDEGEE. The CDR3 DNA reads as TGTGCCAGCAGCTTGGACTGGACTGAAGCTTTCTTT. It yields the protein CASSLDWTEAFF.

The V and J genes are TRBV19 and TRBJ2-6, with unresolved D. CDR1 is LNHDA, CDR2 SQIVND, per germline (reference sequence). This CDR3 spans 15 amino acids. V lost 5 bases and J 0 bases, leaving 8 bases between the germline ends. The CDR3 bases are TGTGCCAGTAGTTCACGTTCCTCTGGGGCCAACGTCCTGACTTTC. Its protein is CASSSRSSGANVLTF.

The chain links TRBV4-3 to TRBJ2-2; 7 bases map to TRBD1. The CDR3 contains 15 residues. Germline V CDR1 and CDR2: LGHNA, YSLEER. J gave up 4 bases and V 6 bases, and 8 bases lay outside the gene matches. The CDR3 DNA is TGCGCCAGCAGTCAACACAGGGGCTCCACCGGGGAGCTGTTTTTT. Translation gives CASSQHRGSTGELFF.